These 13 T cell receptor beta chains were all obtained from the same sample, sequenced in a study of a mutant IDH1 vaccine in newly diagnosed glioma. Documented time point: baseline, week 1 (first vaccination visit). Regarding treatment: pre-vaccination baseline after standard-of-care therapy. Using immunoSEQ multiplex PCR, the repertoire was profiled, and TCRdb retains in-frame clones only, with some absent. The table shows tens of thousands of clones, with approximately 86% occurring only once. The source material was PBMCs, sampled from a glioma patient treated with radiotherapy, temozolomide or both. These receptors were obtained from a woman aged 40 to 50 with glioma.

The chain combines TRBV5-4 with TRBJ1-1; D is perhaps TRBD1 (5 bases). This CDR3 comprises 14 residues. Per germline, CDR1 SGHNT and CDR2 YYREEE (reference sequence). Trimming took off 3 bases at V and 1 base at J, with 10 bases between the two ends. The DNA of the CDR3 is TGTGCCAGCAGCTGGCCGGGGGAGAACACTGAAGCTTTCTTT. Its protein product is CASSWPGENTEAFF.

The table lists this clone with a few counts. CDR3: CASSADGATNEKLFF. The CDR3 bases are TGCGCCAGCAGCGCGGACGGAGCAACTAATGAAAAACTGTTTTTT. V and J are TRBV10-1 and TRBJ1-4; D gene unclear. CDR1 is WNHNN, CDR2 SYGVQD, per germline (reference sequence). CDR3 length: 15 residues. V was pared by 6 bases and J by 0 bases, with 11 bases between.

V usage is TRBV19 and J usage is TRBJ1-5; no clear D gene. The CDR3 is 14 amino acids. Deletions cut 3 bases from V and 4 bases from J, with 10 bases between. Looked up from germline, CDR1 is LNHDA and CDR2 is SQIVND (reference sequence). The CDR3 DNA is TGTGCCAGTAGTATTAGGGATACGAATCAGCCCCAGCATTTT. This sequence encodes CASSIRDTNQPQHF.

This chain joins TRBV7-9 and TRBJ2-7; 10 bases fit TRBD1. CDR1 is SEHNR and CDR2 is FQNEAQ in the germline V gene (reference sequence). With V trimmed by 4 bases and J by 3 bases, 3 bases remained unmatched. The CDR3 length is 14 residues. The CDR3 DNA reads TGTGCCAGCAGCTCCGGGACAGGGGACTACGAGCAGTACTTC. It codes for CASSSGTGDYEQYF.

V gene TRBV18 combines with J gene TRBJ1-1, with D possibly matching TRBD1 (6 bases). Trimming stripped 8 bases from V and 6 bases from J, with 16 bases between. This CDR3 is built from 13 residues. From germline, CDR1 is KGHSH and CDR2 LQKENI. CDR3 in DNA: TGTGCCAGCGCAATAACAGGGACCGCTGAAGCTTTCTTT. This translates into CASAITGTAEAFF.

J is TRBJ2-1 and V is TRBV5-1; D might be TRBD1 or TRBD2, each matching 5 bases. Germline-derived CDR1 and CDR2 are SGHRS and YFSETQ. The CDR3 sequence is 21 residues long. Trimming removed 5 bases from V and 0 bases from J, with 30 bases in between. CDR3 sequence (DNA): TGCGCCAGCAGAAAACTGGGAGTCCCCGGGACCCTATTGAACTCCTACAATGAGCAGTTCTTC. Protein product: CASRKLGVPGTLLNSYNEQFF.

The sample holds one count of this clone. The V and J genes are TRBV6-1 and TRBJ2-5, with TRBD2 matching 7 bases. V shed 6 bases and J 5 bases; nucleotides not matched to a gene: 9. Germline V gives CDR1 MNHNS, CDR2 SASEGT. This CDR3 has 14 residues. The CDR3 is CASSLAVKRETQYF. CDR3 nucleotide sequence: TGTGCCAGCAGCCTAGCGGTGAAAAGGGAGACCCAGTACTTC.

CDR3 loop: CASSLGPRSTNEKLFF. As DNA, the CDR3 is TGCGCCAGCAGCTTAGGACCTAGGTCTACTAATGAAAAACTGTTTTTT. This sequence joins TRBV5-1 and TRBJ1-4; no definite D call. The CDR3 is 16 residues long. Germline lookup yields CDR1 SGHRS and CDR2 YFSETQ. Trimming stripped 2 bases from V and 2 bases from J, with 13 bases between. Full variable domain (remainder filled in from reference TRBV5-1 and TRBJ1-4): KAGVTQTPRYLIKTRGQQVTLSCSPISGHRSVSWYQQTPGQGLQFLFEYFSETQRNKGNFPGRFSGRQFSNSRSEMNVSTLELGDSALYLCASSLGPRSTNEKLFFGSGTQLSVL.

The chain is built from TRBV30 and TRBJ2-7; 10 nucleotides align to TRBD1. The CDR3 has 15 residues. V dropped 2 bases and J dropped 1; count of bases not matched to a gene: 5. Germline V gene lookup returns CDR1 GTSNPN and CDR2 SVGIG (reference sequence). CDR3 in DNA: TGTGCCTGGAGTAGACAGGGGGCGGGGTCCTACGAGCAGTACTTC. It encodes CAWSRQGAGSYEQYF.

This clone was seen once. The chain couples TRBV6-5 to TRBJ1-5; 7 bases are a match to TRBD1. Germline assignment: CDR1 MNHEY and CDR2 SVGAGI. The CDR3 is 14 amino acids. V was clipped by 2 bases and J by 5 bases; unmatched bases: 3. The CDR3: CASSYGRGDQPQHF. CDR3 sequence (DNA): TGTGCCAGCAGTTACGGCAGGGGGGATCAGCCCCAGCATTTT.

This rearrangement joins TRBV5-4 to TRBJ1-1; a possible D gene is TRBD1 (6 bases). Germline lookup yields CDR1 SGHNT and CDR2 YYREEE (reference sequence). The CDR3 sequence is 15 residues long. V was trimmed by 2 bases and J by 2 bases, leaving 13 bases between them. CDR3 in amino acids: CASSFGGRRNTEAFF. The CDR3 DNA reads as TGTGCCAGCAGCTTCGGGGGGCGTCGTAACACTGAAGCTTTCTTT.

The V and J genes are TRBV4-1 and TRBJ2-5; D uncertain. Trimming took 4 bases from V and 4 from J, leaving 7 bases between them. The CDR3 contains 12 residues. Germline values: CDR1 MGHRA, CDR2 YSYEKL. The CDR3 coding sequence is TGCGCCAGCAGCCCAGGTGGAGAGACCCAGTACTTC. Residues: CASSPGGETQYF.

As DNA, the CDR3 is TGCGCCAGCAGTGAGTCAGTAGGCTATGGCTACACCTTC. Translated: CASSESVGYGYTF. The chain combines TRBV10-1 with TRBJ1-2; D is unresolved. Deletions cut 0 bases from V and 4 bases from J, with 6 bases between. This CDR3 comprises 13 residues. Germline V CDR1 and CDR2: WNHNN, SYGVQD (reference sequence).